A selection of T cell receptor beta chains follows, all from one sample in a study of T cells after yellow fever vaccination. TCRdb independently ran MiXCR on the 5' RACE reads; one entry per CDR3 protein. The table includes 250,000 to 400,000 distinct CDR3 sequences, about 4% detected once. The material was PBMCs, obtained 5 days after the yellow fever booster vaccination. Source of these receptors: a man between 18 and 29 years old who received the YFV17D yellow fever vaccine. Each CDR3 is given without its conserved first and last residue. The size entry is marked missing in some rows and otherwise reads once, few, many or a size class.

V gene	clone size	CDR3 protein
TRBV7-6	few	ASSLKLAFNEQF
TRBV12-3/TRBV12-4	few	ASSLRIAGYT
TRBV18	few	ASSKGTGRANTGELF
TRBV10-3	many	AISEVDRAYGYT
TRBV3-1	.	ASSQLAGGSLDTQY
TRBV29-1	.	SVESRVSYEQY
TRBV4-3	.	ASSPNAGGARETQY
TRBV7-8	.	ASSGRLGVPQY
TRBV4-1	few	ASSQPGQDTEAF
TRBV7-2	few	ASSLGYRGRQTQY
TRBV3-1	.	ASSQELFAPEAF
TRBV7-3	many	ASSLPGTPGPDTQY
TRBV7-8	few	ASREGRYYEQY
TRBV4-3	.	ASSPSTRGTDTQY
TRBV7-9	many	ASSLAVWDGDTEAF
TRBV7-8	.	ASSYKLAGGSRTQY
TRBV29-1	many	SVDRVGNGELF
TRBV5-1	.	ASSRGGPAGTDTQY
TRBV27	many	ASSSAGYYGYT
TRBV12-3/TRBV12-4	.	ASSLISGAEQY
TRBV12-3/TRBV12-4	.	ASGFGYT
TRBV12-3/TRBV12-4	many	ASSLPQATEAF
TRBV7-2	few	ASSGGLAGGRTGELF
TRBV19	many	ASGRGPGTDTQY
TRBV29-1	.	SGGTSGNTIY
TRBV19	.	ASRPDGSYGYT
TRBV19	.	ASSRMRRGTDTQY
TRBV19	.	ASSTVQDVSSYNEQF